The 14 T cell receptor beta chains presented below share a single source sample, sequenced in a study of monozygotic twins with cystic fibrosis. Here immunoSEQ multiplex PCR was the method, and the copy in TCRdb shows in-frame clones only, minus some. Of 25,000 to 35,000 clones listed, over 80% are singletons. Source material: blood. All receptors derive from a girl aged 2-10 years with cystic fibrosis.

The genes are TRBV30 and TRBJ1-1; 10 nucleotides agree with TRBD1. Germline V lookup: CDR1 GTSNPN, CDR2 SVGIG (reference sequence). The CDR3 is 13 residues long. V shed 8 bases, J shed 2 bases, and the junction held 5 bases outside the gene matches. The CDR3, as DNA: TGTGCCGGGGACAGGGGTGACAACACTGAAGCTTTCTTT. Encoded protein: CAGDRGDNTEAFF.

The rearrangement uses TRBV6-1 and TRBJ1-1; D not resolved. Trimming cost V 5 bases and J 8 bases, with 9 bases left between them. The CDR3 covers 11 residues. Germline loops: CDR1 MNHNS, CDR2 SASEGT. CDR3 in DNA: TGTGCCAGCAGTTACGACATGGAAGCTTTCTTT. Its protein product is CASSYDMEAFF.

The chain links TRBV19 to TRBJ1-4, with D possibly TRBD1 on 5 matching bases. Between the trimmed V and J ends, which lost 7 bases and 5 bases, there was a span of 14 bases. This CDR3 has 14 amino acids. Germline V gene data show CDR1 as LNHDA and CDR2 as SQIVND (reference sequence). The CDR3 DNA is TGTGCCAGTACCCCATTGGGGGGGAATGAAAAACTGTTTTTT. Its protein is CASTPLGGNEKLFF.

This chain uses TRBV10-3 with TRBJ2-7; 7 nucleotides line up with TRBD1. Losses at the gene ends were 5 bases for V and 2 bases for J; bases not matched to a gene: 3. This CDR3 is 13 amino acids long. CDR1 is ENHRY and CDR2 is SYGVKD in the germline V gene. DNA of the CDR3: TGTGCCATCAGTAGGGACAGCACCTACGAGCAGTACTTC. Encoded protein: CAISRDSTYEQYF.

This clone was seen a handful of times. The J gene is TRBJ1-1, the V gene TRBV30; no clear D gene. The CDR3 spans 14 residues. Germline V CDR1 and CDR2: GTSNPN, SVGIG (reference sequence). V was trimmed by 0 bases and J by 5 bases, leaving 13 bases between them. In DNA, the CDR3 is TGTGCCTGGAGTGTAACAGCAATTGGGACTGAAGCTTTCTTT. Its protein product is CAWSVTAIGTEAFF.

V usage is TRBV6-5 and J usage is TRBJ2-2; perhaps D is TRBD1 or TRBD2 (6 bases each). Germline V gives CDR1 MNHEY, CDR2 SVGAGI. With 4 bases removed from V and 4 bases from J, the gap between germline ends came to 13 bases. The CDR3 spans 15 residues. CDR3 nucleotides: TGTGCCAGCAGTTCACAGGGAGGATCCACCGGGGAGCTGTTTTTT. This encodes CASSSQGGSTGELFF.

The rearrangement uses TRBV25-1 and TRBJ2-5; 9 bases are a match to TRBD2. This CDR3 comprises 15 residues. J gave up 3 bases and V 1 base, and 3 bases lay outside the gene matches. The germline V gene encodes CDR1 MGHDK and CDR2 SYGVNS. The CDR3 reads CASSELASGKETQYF. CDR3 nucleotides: TGTGCCAGCAGTGAATTGGCTAGCGGGAAAGAGACCCAGTACTTC.

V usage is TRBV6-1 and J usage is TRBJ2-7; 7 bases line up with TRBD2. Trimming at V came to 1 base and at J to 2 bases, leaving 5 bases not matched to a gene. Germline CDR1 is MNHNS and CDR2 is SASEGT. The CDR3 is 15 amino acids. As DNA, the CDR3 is TGTGCCAGCAGTGAAGGTCTAGCGGTAACCTACGAGCAGTACTTC. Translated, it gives CASSEGLAVTYEQYF.

The CDR3 is CASSLAGVGYGYTF. CDR3 coding DNA: TGTGCCAGCAGCTTAGCGGGAGTGGGCTATGGCTACACCTTC. The chain is built from TRBV11-2 and TRBJ1-2; D gene unclear. V was pared by 1 base and J by 4 bases, with 10 bases between. Germline assignment: CDR1 SGHAT and CDR2 FQNNGV. This CDR3 spans 14 amino acids.

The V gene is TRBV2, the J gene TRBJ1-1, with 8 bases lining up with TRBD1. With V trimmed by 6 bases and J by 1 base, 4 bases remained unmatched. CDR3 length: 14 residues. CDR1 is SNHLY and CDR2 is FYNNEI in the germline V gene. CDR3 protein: CASRRQGQNTEAFF. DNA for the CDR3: TGTGCCAGCAGGAGACAGGGGCAGAACACTGAAGCTTTCTTT.

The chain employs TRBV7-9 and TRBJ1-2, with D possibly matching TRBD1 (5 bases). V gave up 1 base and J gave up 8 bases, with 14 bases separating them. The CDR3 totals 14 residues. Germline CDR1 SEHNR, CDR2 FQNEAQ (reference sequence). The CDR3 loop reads CASSLDRQGSGYTF. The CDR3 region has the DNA TGTGCCAGCAGCTTAGATAGGCAGGGATCGGGCTACACCTTC.

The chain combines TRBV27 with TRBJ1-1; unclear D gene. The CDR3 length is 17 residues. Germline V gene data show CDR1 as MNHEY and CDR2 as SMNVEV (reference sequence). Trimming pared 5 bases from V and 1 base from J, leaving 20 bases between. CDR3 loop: CASSKDRMDQKNTEAFF. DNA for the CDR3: TGTGCCAGCAGTAAGGATCGGATGGATCAAAAGAACACTGAAGCTTTCTTT.

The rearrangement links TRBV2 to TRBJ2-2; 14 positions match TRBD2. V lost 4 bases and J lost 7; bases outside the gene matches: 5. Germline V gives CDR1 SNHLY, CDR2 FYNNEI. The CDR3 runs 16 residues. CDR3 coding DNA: TGTGCCAGCAGTGTCGAGACTAGCGGGAGGGGCGGGGAGCTGTTTTTT. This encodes CASSVETSGRGGELFF.

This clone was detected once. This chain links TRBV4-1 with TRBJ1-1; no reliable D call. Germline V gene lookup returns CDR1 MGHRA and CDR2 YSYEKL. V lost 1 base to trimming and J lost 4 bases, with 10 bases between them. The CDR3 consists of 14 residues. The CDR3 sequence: CASSQVAQLTEAFF. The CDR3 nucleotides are TGCGCCAGCAGCCAAGTCGCACAGCTCACTGAAGCTTTCTTT.